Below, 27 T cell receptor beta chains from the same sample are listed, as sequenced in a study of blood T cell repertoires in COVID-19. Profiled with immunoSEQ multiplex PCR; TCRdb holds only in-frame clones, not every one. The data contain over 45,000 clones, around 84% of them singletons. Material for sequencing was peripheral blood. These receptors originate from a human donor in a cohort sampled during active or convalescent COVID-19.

The CDR3 DNA reads as TGTGCCAGCAGTTATGGGGGGGTCAACAAAAACATTCAGTACTTC. Its translation is CASSYGGVNKNIQYF. The chain has TRBV6-6 and TRBJ2-4; 7 bases fit TRBD2. This CDR3 comprises 15 residues. Per the germline V gene, CDR1 is MNHNY and CDR2 is SVGAGI (reference sequence). V lost 3 bases and J lost 3; bases outside the gene matches: 5.

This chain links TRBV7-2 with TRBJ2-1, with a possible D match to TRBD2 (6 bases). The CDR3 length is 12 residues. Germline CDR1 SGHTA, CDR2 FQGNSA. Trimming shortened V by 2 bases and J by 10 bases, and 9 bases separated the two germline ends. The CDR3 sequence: CASSLQAGEQFF. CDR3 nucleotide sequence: TGTGCCAGCAGCTTACAGGCGGGAGAGCAGTTCTTC.

The CDR3 reads CASSYEGVYEQYF. The CDR3 DNA sequence: TGTGCCAGCAGTTACGAGGGGGTCTACGAGCAGTACTTC. The chain links TRBV6-6 to TRBJ2-7; D is perhaps TRBD1 (6 bases). The CDR3 loop spans 13 amino acids. Germline values: CDR1 MNHNY, CDR2 SVGAGI (reference sequence). The ends were cut back, 2 bases at V and 3 bases at J, with 8 bases in the middle.

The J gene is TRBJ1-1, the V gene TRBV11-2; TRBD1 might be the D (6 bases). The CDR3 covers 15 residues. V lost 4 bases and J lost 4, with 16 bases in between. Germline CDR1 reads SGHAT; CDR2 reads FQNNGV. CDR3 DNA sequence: TGTGCCAGCAGCTCCCTCCGAGGGGGGGTCACTGAAGCTTTCTTT. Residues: CASSSLRGGVTEAFF.

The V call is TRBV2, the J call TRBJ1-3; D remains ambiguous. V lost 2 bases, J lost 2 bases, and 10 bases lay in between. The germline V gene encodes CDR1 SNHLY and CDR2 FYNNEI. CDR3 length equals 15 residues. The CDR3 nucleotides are TGTGCCAGCAGTGAACGAGGGTTCGCTGGAAACACCATATATTTT. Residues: CASSERGFAGNTIYF.

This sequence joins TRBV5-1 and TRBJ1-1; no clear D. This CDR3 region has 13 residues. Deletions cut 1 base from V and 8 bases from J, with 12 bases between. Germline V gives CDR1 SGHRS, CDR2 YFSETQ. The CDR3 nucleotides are TGCGCCAGCAGCTTGACAGACCACCGCGAAGCTTTCTTT. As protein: CASSLTDHREAFF.

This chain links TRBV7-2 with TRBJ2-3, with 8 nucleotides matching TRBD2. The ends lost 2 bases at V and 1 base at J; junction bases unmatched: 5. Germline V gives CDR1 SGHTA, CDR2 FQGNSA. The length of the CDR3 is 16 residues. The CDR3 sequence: CASSLQGAGGTDTQYF. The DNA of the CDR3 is TGTGCCAGCAGCTTACAAGGAGCGGGGGGCACAGATACGCAGTATTTT. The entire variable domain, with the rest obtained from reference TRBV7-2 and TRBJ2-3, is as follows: GAGVSQSPSNKVTEKGKDVELRCDPISGHTALYWYRQSLGQGLEFLIYFQGNSAPDKSGLPSDRFSAERTGGSVSTLTIQRTQQEDSAVYLCASSLQGAGGTDTQYFGPGTRLTVL.

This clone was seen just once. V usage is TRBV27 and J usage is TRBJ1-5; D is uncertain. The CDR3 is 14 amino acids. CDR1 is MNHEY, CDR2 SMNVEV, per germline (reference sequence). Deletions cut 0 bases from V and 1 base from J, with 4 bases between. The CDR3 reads CASSLSGSNQPQHF. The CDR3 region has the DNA TGTGCCAGCAGTTTATCCGGGAGCAATCAGCCCCAGCATTTT.

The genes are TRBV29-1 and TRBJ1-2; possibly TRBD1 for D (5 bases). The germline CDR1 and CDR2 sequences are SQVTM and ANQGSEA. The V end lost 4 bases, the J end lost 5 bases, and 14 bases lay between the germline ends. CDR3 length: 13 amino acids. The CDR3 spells CSVGEVRGYGYTF. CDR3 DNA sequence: TGCAGCGTTGGGGAAGTACGGGGGTATGGCTACACCTTC. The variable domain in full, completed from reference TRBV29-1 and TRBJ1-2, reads SAVISQKPSRDICQRGTSLTIQCQVDSQVTMMFWYRQQPGQSLTLIATANQGSEATYESGFVIDKFPISRPNLTFSTLTVSNMSPEDSSIYLCSVGEVRGYGYTFGSGTRLTVV.

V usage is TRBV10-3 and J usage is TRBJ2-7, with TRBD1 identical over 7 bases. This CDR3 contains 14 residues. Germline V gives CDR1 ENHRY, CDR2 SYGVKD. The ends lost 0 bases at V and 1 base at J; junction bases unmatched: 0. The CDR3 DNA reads TGTGCCATCAGTGAGTCACAGGGGTCCTACGAGCAGTACTTC. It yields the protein CAISESQGSYEQYF.

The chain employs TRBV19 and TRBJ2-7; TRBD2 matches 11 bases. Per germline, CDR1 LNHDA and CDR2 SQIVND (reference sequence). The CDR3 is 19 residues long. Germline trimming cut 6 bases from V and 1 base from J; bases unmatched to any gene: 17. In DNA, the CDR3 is TGTGCCAGTAGGGGCCCTAGCGGGGGGCCACATTCGGCGTCCTACGAGCAGTACTTC. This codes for CASRGPSGGPHSASYEQYF.

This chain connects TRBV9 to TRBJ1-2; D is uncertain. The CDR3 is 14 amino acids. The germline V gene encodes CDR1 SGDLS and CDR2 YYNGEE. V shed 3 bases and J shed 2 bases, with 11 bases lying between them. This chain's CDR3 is CASSARGENYGYTF. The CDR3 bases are TGTGCCAGCAGCGCGCGTGGGGAGAACTATGGCTACACCTTC.

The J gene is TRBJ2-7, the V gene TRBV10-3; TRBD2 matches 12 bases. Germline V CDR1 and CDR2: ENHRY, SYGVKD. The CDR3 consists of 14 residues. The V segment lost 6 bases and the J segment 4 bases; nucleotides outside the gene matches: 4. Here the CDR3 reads CAISLAGGGYEQYF. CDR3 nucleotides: TGTGCCATCAGCCTAGCGGGGGGGGGTTACGAGCAGTACTTC.

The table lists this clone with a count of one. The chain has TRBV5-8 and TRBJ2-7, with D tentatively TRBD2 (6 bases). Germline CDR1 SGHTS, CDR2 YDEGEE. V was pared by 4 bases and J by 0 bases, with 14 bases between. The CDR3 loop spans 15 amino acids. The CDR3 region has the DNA TGTGCCAGCAGCCCCCGGGACGGGAGCTCCTACGAGCAGTACTTC. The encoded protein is CASSPRDGSSYEQYF.

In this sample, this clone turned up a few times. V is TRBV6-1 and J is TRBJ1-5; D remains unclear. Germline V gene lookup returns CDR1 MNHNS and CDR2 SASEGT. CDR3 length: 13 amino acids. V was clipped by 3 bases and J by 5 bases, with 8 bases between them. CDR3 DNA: TGTGCCAGCAGTGACCCCACAGATCAGCCCCAGCATTTT. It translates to CASSDPTDQPQHF.

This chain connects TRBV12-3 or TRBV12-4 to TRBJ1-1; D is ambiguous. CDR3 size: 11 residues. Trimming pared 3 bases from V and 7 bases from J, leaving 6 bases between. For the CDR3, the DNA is TGTGCCAGCAGTTTCAGGTTTGAAGCTTTCTTT. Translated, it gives CASSFRFEAFF.

CDR3 sequence: CASSLPQGTGELFF. CDR3 DNA: TGTGCCAGCAGTTTGCCCCAGGGGACCGGGGAGCTGTTTTTT. The gene calls are TRBV27 and TRBJ2-2; the D gene is possibly TRBD1 (6 bases). Germline CDR1 is MNHEY and CDR2 is SMNVEV (reference sequence). There are 14 residues in the CDR3. V lost 3 bases and J 5 bases, leaving 10 bases between the germline ends.

CDR3: CASSLQVINSPLHF. The DNA for the CDR3 is TGTGCCAGCAGCCTCCAGGTGATAAATTCACCCCTCCACTTT. This chain connects TRBV11-2 to TRBJ1-6; unclear D gene. The V gene's germline CDR1 is SGHAT and CDR2 FQNNGV. The CDR3 runs to 14 residues. Trimming shortened V by 5 bases and J by 7 bases, and 12 bases separated the two germline ends.

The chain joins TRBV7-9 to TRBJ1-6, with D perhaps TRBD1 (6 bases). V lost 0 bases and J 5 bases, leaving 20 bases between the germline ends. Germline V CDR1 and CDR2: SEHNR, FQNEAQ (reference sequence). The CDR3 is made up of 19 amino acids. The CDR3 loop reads CASSLALGTTLINNSPLHF. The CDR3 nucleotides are TGTGCCAGCAGCTTAGCTCTGGGGACAACTCTTATTAATAATTCACCCCTCCACTTT.

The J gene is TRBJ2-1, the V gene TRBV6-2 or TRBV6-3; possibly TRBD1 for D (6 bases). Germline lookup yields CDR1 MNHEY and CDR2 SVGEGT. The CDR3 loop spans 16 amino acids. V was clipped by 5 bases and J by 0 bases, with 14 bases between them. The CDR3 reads CASSTQGKSSYNEQFF. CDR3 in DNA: TGTGCCAGCAGTACGCAGGGGAAGAGCTCCTACAATGAGCAGTTCTTC.

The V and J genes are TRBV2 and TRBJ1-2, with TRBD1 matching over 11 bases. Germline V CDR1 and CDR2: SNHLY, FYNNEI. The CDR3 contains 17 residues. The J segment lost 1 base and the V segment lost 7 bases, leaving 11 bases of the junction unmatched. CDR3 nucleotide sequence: TGTGCCAGCATCAGCCCGGGACAGGGGGTTTTTAACTATGGCTACACCTTC. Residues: CASISPGQGVFNYGYTF.

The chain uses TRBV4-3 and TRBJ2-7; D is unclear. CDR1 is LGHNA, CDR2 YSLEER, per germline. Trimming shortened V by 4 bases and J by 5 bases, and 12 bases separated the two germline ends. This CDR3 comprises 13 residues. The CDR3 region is CASSPALDNEQYF. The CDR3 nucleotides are TGCGCCAGCAGCCCAGCACTCGACAACGAGCAGTACTTC.

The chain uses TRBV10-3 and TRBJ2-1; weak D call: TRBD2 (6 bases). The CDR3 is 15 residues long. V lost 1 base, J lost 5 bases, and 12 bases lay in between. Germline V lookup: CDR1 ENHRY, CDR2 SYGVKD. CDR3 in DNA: TGTGCCATCAGTGAGTGGGGGGTCGCAAACAATGAGCAGTTCTTC. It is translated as CAISEWGVANNEQFF.

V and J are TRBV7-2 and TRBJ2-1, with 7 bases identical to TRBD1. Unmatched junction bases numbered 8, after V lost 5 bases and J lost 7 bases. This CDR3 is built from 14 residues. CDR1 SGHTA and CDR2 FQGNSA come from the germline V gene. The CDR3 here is CASSQRQGNNEQFF. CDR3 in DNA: TGTGCCAGCAGCCAACGACAGGGCAATAATGAGCAGTTCTTC.

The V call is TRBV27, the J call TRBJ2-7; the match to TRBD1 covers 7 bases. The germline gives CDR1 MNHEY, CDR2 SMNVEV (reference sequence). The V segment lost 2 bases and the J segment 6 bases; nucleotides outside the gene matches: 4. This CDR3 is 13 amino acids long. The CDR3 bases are TGTGCCAGCAGTTTAACAGCAGGGGGCGAGCAGTACTTC. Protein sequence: CASSLTAGGEQYF.

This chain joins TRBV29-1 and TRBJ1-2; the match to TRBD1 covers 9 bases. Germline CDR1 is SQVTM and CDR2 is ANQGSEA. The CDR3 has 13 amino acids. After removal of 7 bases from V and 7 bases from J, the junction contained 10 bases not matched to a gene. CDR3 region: CSAKDRGVGGYTF. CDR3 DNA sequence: TGCAGCGCCAAAGACAGGGGGGTCGGTGGCTACACCTTC.

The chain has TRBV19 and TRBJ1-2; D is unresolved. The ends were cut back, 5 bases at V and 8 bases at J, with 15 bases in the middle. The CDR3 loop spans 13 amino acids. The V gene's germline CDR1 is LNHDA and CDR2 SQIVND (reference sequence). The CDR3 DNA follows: TGTGCCAGTAGTCCCAGACTTGGTTGGGGCTACACCTTC. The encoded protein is CASSPRLGWGYTF.